This TCR beta chain was documented in a study of beta chain features in type 1 diabetes. Trimming removed 5 bases from V and 2 bases from J, with 10 bases in between. CDR3 length: 14 residues. Germline assignment: CDR1 SGHTA and CDR2 FQGNSA. General study results and limits: All four CD4+ subsets from Type 1 diabetes patients carried moderately but significantly shorter TCRB CDR3s.

The study reverse transcribed the entire isolated RNA, so it sequenced expressed TCRB transcripts. The table came from immunoSEQ multiplex PCR; TCRdb's copy has only in-frame clones and leaves some out. Of 250,000 to 300,000 clones listed, about 23% are singletons. This clone was found a few times. Its cognate antigen is unknown. This TCR was sampled from a woman aged 25 to 39 with type 1 diabetes. The sequencing sample was made of naive CD4+ T cells from blood. The chain joins TRBV7-2 to TRBJ1-5; D is unresolved. CDR3 sequence (DNA): TGTGCCAGCAGCCGGGTGAGTGGCAATCAGCCCCAGCATTTT. Protein sequence: CASSRVSGNQPQHF.